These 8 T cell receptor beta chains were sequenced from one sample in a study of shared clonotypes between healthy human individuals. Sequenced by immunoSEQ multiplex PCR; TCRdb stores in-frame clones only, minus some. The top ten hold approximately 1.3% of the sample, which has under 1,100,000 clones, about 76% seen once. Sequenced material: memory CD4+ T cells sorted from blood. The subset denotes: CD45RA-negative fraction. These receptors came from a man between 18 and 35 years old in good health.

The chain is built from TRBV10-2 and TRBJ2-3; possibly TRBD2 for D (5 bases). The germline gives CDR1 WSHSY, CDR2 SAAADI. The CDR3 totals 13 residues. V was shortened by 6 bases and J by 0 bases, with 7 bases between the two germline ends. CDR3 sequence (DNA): TGCGCCAGCAGGGACTTTAGCACAGATACGCAGTATTTT. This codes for CASRDFSTDTQYF.

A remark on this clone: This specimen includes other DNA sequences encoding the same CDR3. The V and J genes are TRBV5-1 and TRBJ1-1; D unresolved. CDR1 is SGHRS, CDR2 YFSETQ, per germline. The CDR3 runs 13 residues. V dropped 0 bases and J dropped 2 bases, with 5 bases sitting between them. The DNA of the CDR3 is TGCGCCAGCAGCTTGGGGAAAAACACTGAAGCTTTCTTT. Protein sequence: CASSLGKNTEAFF.

The CDR3 loop is CATSRDWGANQPQHF. The CDR3, as DNA: TGTGCCACCAGCAGAGATTGGGGGGCGAATCAGCCCCAGCATTTT. This chain uses TRBV15 with TRBJ1-5; TRBD1 might be the D (6 bases). Germline loops: CDR1 LNHNV, CDR2 YYDKDF (reference sequence). V gave up 0 bases and J gave up 4 bases, with 10 bases separating them. This CDR3 is built from 15 residues.

As DNA, the CDR3 is TGTGCCAGTAGTATAGATGCTGGGGGGGGATGGATGGCTTTCTTT. Amino acid sequence: CASSIDAGGGWMAFF. This chain joins TRBV19 and TRBJ1-1, with D perhaps matching TRBD1 (5 bases). V lost 0 bases to trimming and J lost 11 bases, with 19 bases between them. The CDR3 is 15 amino acids. The germline gives CDR1 LNHDA, CDR2 SQIVND (reference sequence).

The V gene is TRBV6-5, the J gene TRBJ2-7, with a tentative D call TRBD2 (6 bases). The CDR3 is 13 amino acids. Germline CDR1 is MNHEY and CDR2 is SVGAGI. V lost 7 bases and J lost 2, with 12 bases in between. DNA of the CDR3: TGTGCCAGCACCCGAGGAGGGGCCTACGAGCAGTACTTC. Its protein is CASTRGGAYEQYF.

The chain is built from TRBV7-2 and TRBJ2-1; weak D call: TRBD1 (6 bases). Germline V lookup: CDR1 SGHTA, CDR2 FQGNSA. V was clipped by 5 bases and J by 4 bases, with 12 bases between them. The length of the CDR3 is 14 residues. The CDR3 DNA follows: TGTGCCAGCAGCCCCCGACAGGAGTACAATGAGCAGTTCTTC. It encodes CASSPRQEYNEQFF.

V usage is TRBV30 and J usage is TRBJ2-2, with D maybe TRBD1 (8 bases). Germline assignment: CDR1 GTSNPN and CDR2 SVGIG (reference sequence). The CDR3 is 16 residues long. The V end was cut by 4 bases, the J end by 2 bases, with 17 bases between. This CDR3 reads CAWNRGGYSNTGELFF. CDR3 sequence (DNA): TGTGCCTGGAACAGGGGGGGTTATTCAAACACCGGGGAGCTGTTTTTT.

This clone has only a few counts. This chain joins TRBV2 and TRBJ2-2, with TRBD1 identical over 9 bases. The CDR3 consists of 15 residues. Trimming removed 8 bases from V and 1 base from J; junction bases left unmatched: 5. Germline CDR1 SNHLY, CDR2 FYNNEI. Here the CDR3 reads CASGGQGGNTGELFF. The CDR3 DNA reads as TGTGCCAGCGGGGGACAGGGCGGGAACACCGGGGAGCTGTTTTTT.